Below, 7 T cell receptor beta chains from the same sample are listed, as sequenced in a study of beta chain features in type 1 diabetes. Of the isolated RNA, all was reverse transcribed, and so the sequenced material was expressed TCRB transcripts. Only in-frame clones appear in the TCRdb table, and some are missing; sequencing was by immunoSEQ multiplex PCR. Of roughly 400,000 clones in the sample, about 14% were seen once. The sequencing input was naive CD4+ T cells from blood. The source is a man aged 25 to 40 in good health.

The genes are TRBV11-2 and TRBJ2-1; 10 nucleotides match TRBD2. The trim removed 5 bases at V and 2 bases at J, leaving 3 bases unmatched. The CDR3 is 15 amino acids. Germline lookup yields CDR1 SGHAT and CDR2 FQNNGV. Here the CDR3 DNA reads TGTGCCAGCAGCATTACTAGCGGGGCCTACAATGAGCAGTTCTTC. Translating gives CASSITSGAYNEQFF.

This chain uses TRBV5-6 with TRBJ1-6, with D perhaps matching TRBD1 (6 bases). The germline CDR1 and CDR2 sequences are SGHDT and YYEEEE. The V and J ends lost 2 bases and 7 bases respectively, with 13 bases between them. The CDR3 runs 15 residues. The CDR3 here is CASSLHVGANSPLHF. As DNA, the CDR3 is TGTGCCAGCAGCTTACATGTGGGGGCCAATTCACCCCTCCACTTT.

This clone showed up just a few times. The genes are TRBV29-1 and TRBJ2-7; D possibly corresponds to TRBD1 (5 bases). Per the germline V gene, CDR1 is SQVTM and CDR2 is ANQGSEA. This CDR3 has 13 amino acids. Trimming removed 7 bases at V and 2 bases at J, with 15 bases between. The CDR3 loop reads CSASQGETYEQYF. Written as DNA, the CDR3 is TGCAGCGCCTCTCAAGGGGAAACCTACGAGCAGTACTTC.

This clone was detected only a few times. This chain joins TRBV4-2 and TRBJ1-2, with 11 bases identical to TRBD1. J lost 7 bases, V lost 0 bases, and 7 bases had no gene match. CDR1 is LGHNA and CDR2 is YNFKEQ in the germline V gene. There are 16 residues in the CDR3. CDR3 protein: CASSQERTGGVGGYTF. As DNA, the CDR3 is TGTGCCAGCAGCCAAGAGAGGACAGGGGGCGTGGGTGGCTACACCTTC.

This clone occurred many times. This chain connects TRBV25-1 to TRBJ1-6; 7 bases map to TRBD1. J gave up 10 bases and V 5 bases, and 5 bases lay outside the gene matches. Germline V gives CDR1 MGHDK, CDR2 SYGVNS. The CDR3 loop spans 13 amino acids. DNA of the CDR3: TGTGCCAGCAGTACCGAGACAGGGTCACCCCTCCACTTT. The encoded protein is CASSTETGSPLHF.

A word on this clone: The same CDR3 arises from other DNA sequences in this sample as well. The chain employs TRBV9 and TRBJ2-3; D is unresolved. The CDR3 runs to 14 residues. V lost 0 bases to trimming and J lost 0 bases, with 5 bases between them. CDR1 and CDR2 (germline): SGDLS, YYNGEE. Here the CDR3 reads CASSVERSTDTQYF. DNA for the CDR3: TGTGCCAGCAGCGTAGAGCGCAGCACAGATACGCAGTATTTT.

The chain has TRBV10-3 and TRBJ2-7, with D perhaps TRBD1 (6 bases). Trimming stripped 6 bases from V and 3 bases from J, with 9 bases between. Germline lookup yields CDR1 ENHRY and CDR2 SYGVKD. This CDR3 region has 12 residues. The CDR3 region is CAISAQGYEQYV. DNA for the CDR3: TGTGCCATCAGCGCACAGGGCTACGAGCAGTACGTC.